This TCR beta chain stems from a study of cytomegalovirus exposure and HLA in healthy donors. Study in general: Counted in an early data release were 85 million or so unique TCRs from HLA-typed donors.

Overall study findings and caveats: Several of the most significant clusters appeared, in a later analysis, to be linked to common viral pathogens. Accurate prediction of HLA-A and HLA-B alleles (for most subjects) was reportedly achieved from TCR beta sequences.

Concerning this clone: Antigen unknown.

The study ran its PCR with 60 Vbeta and 13 Jbeta primers. Repertoires were generated with immunoSEQ multiplex PCR, while TCRdb's copy carries only in-frame clones and drops some. The table includes some 80,000 clones, 78% detected once. The receptor was isolated from a man aged 40-50 years in good health and CMV-seronegative. Sequencing was performed on PBMCs.

CDR3 residues: CASSQGQGPYGYTF. The CDR3 DNA reads TGCGCCAGCAGCCAAGGACAGGGTCCCTATGGCTACACCTTC. The chain carries TRBV4-1 and TRBJ1-2; TRBD1 agrees at 7 bases. J gave up 4 bases and V 1 base, and 3 bases lay outside the gene matches. This CDR3 is built from 14 residues. Germline V gene data show CDR1 as MGHRA and CDR2 as YSYEKL.